These T cell receptor beta chains were read from a single sample in a study of T cell responses to AZD1222 COVID-19 vaccine. TCRdb keeps only in-frame clones here, not all; method: immunoSEQ multiplex PCR. The table has around 110,000 clones, about 90% seen once; the top ten hold 6.5% to 8.5%. Source: peripheral blood, taken on day 0 of AZD1222 vaccination. These TCRs come from an adult in good health. CDR3s include the opening cysteine and the closing phenylalanine or tryptophan. The D gene is left open where the match is weak. Some rows mark clone size as missing; the rest say once, few, many or name a class of expanded clone.

V	J	size	D	DNA	CDR3
TRBV2	TRBJ1-1	NA	NA	TGTGCCAGCAGTGAAGTAGGGTATGGTGAAGCTTTCTTT	CASSEVGYGEAFF
TRBV9	TRBJ2-3	NA	NA	TGTGCCAGCAGCACCCAGACAGCTAGCACAGATACGCAGTATTTT	CASSTQTASTDTQYF
TRBV28	TRBJ1-3	once	NA	TGTGCCAGCGGAATGTCCGCGAGCTCTGGAAACACCATATATTTT	CASGMSASSGNTIYF
TRBV5-1	TRBJ2-7	once	TRBD1	TGCGCCAGCAGCTTGACCCGGGACAGGGATCAGTACTTC	CASSLTRDRDQYF
TRBV7-9	TRBJ2-1	NA	TRBD2	TGTGCCAGCAGCGCCGGACTAGCGGGGGTTAATGAGCAGTTCTTC	CASSAGLAGVNEQFF
TRBV27	TRBJ2-3	once	TRBD2	TGTGCCAGCAGTCGACTAGCGGGGGATGATACGCAGTATTTT	CASSRLAGDDTQYF
TRBV7-3	TRBJ2-1	NA	NA	TGTGCCAGCAGCTTAACTAGTCGCAATGAGCAGTTCTTC	CASSLTSRNEQFF
TRBV6-5	TRBJ1-3	NA	NA	TGTGCCAGCAGTCTGTCCCTCTCTGGAAACACCATATATTTT	CASSLSLSGNTIYF
TRBV6-5	TRBJ2-3	NA	TRBD2	TGTGCCAGCAAGGAACTAGCGGGAATCACAGATACGCAGTATTTT	CASKELAGITDTQYF
TRBV28	TRBJ1-3	NA	NA	TGTGCCAGCAGTTTCTCTGGAACCCTCTCGAGCTCTGGAAACACCATATATTTT	CASSFSGTLSSSGNTIYF
TRBV5-5	TRBJ2-1	few	TRBD2	TGTGCCAGCAGCACCCGGCCTAGCGGGATAAGCTCCTACAATGAGCAGTTCTTC	CASSTRPSGISSYNEQFF
TRBV28	TRBJ1-4	NA	NA	TGTGCCAGCATAGGAAGCTGGACTAATGAAAAACTGTTTTTT	CASIGSWTNEKLFF
TRBV20-1	TRBJ2-3	NA	NA	TGCAGTGCTTTAGGCACAGATACGCAGTATTTT	CSALGTDTQYF
TRBV7-9	TRBJ2-7	many	TRBD2	TGTGCCAGCACTCTAGCGGGAGCCTACGAGCAGTACTTC	CASTLAGAYEQYF
TRBV10-3	TRBJ2-1	NA	NA	TGTGCCATCAGTGGCCAGACGGGGTACAATGAGCAGTTCTTC	CAISGQTGYNEQFF
TRBV6-5	TRBJ2-1	NA	TRBD2	TGTGCCAGCAGTCCAGGACTAGCGAGGAATGAGCAGTTCTTC	CASSPGLARNEQFF
TRBV24-1	TRBJ2-1	once	NA	TGTGCCACCAGTGTGATGGAGGAGCAGTTCTTC	CATSVMEEQFF
TRBV5-6	TRBJ1-4	once	NA	TGTGCCAGCAGCTTGGCCCCCATCAAGGGAAAACTGTTTTTT	CASSLAPIKGKLFF
TRBV14	TRBJ2-2	NA	NA	TGTGCCAGCAGCCAAGTTGGGGGGCGCACGGGGGCTTCGCCGCGGGAGCTGTTTTTT	CASSQVGGRTGASPRELFF
TRBV7-3	TRBJ2-1	NA	TRBD2	TGTGCCAGCAGCTTCACTAGCGGGGGGACCAATGAGCAGTTCTTC	CASSFTSGGTNEQFF
TRBV2	TRBJ2-4	NA	NA	TGTGCCAGCAGTAGCTCCCCGGAGTCCAAAAACATTCAGTACTTC	CASSSSPESKNIQYF
TRBV21-1	TRBJ2-7	NA	NA	TGTGCCAGCAGTCCCATACCGAGATTAAACCGGGACAGTGAGTACGAGCAGTACTTC	CASSPIPRLNRDSEYEQYF
TRBV4-1	TRBJ1-3	NA	NA	TGCGCCAGCAGCCAAGTTGTAAGCTCTGGAAACACCATATATTTT	CASSQVVSSGNTIYF
TRBV9	TRBJ2-5	NA	NA	TGTGCCAGCAGCGCCTCGTACCTGAACGTGACCCAGTACTTC	CASSASYLNVTQYF
TRBV30	TRBJ1-2	NA	NA	TGTGCCTCCTTTAGTAGTAACTATGGCTACACCTTC	CASFSSNYGYTF
TRBV4-1	TRBJ2-1	NA	TRBD2	TGCGCCAGCAGCCAAGTTGACATGGGACTACCGGCCTACAATGAGCAGTTCTTC	CASSQVDMGLPAYNEQFF
TRBV28	TRBJ2-5	NA	NA	TGTGCCAGCAGTTTCGACAGGCCGCTCGAGACCCAGTACTTC	CASSFDRPLETQYF
TRBV4-1	TRBJ1-4	NA	TRBD1	TGCGCCAGCAGCCACCCGGGACAGGGGGCTAGTGAAAAACTGTTTTTT	CASSHPGQGASEKLFF
TRBV25-1	TRBJ2-6	NA	TRBD1	TGTGCCAGCAGTGACCAGGGGGCTGGGGCCAACGTCCTGACTTTC	CASSDQGAGANVLTF
TRBV19	TRBJ2-3	NA	NA	TGTGCCAGTAGTATGACTTCCACAGATACGCAGTATTTT	CASSMTSTDTQYF
TRBV10-1	TRBJ1-2	once	TRBD1	TGCGCCAGCAGTGACTCCCGGACAGGGACTGGCTACACCTTC	CASSDSRTGTGYTF
TRBV7-3	TRBJ2-1	NA	NA	TGTGCCAGCAGCTTACGATTGAGGGACTACTGGGACACCGGCTCCTACAATGAGCAGTTCTTC	CASSLRLRDYWDTGSYNEQFF
TRBV7-3	TRBJ2-5	NA	NA	TGTGCCAGCAGCTTAAGGACGAGAGAGACCCAGTACTTC	CASSLRTRETQYF
TRBV27	TRBJ2-7	NA	TRBD2	TGTGCCAGCAGCTCTGAGCGGGGGTACGAGCAGTACTTC	CASSSERGYEQYF
TRBV4-1	TRBJ1-5	NA	TRBD1	TGCGCCAGCAGCCAAGGGGGGACAGGGGGGTTACAGCCCCAGCATTTT	CASSQGGTGGLQPQHF
TRBV20-1	TRBJ1-6	NA	NA	TGCAGTGCTAGTGGTCAGGGCGGAGGGACGCCCCTCCACTTT	CSASGQGGGTPLHF
TRBV2	TRBJ2-7	few	NA	TGTGCCAGCACTTGGAGGAGTGAGCAGTACTTC	CASTWRSEQYF
TRBV4-1	TRBJ2-7	few	NA	TGCGCCAGCAGCCAAGATGAGGGGGGTTTGAAAATCGAGCAGTACTTC	CASSQDEGGLKIEQYF
TRBV28	TRBJ1-4	few	NA	TGTGCCAGCAGTTTCGTTCGGGGAAAACTGTTTTTT	CASSFVRGKLFF
TRBV3-1/TRBV3-2	TRBJ1-1	NA	NA	TGTGCCAGCAGCCGAAACATGAACACTGAAGCTTTCTTT	CASSRNMNTEAFF
TRBV3-1/TRBV3-2	TRBJ1-2	NA	TRBD1	TGTGCCAGCAGCCTACCGGGACAGGGAACCTATGGCTACACCTTC	CASSLPGQGTYGYTF
TRBV3-1/TRBV3-2	TRBJ2-7	NA	TRBD2	TGTGCCAGCAGCCCCGGGACTAGCGCATCCTACGAGCAGTACTTC	CASSPGTSASYEQYF
TRBV19	TRBJ1-1	few	TRBD1	TGTGCCAGCTACAGGGGCATGAACACTGAAGCTTTCTTT	CASYRGMNTEAFF
TRBV28	TRBJ2-2	NA	TRBD2	TGTGCCAGCAGTTTCGTGCGGGAGGGAACCGGGGAGCTGTTTTTT	CASSFVREGTGELFF
TRBV3-1/TRBV3-2	TRBJ2-1	NA	TRBD2	TGTGCCAGCAGCCAAGATCCGTGGACTAGCGGGGGGTCAAGCTCCTACAATGAGCAGTTCTTC	CASSQDPWTSGGSSSYNEQFF
TRBV18	TRBJ1-1	NA	NA	TGTGCCAGCTCCCTCACCCCTTCGACAGACAACACTGAAGCTTTCTTT	CASSLTPSTDNTEAFF
TRBV16	TRBJ1-1	NA	NA	TGTGCCAGCAGCCAATCGAGGACGTTGATGAACACTGAAGCTTTCTTT	CASSQSRTLMNTEAFF